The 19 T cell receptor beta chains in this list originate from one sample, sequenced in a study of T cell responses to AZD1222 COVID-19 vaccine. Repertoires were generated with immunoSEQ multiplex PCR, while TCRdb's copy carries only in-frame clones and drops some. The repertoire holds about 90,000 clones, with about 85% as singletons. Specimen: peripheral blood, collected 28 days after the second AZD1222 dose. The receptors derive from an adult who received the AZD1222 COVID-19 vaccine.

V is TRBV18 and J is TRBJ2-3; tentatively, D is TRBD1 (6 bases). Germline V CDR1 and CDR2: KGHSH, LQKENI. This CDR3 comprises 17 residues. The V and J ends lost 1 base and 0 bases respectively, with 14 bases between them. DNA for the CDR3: TGTGCCAGCTCACCACGTGTAGGGGGTGGAAGCACAGATACGCAGTATTTT. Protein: CASSPRVGGGSTDTQYF.

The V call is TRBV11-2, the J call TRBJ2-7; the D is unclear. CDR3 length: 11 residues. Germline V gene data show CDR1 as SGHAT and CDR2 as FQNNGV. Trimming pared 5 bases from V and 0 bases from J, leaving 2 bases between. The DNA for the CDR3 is TGTGCCAGCAGCCGCTCCTACGAGCAGTACTTC. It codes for CASSRSYEQYF.

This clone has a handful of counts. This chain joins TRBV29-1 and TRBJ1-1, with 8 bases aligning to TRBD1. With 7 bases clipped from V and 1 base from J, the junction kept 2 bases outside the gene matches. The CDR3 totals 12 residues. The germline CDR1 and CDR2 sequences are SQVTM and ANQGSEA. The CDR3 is CSAGTGNTEAFF. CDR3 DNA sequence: TGCAGCGCTGGGACAGGGAACACTGAAGCTTTCTTT.

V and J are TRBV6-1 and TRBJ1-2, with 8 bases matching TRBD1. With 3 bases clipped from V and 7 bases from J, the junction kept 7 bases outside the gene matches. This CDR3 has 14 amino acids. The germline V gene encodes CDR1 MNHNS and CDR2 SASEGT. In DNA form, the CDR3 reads TGTGCCAGCAGTGACCCCCACAGGGGGACTGGCTACACCTTC. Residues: CASSDPHRGTGYTF.

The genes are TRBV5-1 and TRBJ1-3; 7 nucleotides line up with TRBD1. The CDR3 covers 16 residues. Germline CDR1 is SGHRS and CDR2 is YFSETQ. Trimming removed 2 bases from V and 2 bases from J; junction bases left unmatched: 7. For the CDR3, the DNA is TGCGCCAGCAGCTTCCCTTCAGGGGGGACTGGAAACACCATATATTTT. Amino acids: CASSFPSGGTGNTIYF.

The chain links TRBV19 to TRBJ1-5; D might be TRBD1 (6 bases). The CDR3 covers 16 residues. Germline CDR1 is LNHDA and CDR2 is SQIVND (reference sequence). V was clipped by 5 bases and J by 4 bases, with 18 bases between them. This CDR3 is CASSALLQGVNQPQHF. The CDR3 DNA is TGTGCCAGTAGTGCCCTTCTACAGGGAGTTAATCAGCCCCAGCATTTT.

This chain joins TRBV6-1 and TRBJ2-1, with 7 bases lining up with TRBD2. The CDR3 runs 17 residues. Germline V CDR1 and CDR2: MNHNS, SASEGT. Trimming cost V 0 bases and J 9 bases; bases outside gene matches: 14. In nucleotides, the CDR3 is TGTGCCAGCAGTGAAGCGCTTGGGGCTAGCGGCCTCGGTGAGCAGTTCTTC. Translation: CASSEALGASGLGEQFF.

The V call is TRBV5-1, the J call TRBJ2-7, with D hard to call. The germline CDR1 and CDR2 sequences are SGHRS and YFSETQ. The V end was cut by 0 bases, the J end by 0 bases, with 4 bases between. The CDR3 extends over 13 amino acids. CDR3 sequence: CASSLGASYEQYF. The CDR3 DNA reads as TGCGCCAGCAGCTTGGGGGCCTCCTACGAGCAGTACTTC.

The CDR3 DNA is TGTGCCAGCAGTGGGGCCGGGACAGGGGACGAGCAGTACTTC. Residues: CASSGAGTGDEQYF. V and J are TRBV28 and TRBJ2-7, with TRBD1 matching 10 bases. Germline values: CDR1 MDHEN, CDR2 SYDVKM. Trimming at V came to 5 bases and at J to 5 bases, leaving 6 bases not matched to a gene. The CDR3 spans 14 residues.

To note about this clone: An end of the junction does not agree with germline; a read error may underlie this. The CDR3 region has the DNA TGTGCCAGCAGTCAAGCCGACAGGGGGACCTACGAGCAGTACTTC. Its protein product is CASSQADRGTYEQYF. The chain recombines TRBV6-1 with TRBJ2-7; TRBD1 matches 9 bases. The CDR3 is made up of 15 amino acids. The V gene's germline CDR1 is MNHNS and CDR2 SASEGT.

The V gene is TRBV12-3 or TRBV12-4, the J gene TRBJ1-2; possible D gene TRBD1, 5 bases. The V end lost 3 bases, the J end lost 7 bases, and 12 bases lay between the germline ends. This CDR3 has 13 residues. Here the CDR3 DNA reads TGTGCCAGCAGTTTGAGTGGGGGGGGTGGCTACACCTTC. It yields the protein CASSLSGGGGYTF.

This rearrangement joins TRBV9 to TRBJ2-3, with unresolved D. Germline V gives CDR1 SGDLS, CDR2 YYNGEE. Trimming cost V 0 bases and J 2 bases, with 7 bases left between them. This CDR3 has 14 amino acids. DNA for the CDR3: TGTGCCAGCAGCGTAGATACGTCCACAGATACGCAGTATTTT. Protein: CASSVDTSTDTQYF. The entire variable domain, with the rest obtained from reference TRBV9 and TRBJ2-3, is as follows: DSGVTQTPKHLITATGQRVTLRCSPRSGDLSVYWYQQSLDQGLQFLIQYYNGEERAKGNILERFSAQQFPDLHSELNLSSLELGDSALYFCASSVDTSTDTQYFGPGTRLTVL.

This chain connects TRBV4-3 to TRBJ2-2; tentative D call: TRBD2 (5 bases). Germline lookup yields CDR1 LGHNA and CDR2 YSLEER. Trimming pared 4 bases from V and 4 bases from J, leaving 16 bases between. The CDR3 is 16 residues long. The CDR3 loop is CASSPRAGLGTGELFF. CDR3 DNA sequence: TGCGCCAGCAGCCCCCGAGCCGGACTCGGCACCGGGGAGCTGTTTTTT.

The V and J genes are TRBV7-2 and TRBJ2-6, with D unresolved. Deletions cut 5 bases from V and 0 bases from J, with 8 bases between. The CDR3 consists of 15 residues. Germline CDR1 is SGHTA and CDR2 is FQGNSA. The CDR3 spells CASSAQGSGANVLTF. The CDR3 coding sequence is TGTGCCAGCAGCGCTCAAGGCTCTGGGGCCAACGTCCTGACTTTC.

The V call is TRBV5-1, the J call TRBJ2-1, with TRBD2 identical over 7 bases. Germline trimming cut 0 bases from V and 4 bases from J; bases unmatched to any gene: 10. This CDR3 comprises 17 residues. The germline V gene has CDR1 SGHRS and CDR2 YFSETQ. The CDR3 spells CASSLGGVRAGYNEQFF. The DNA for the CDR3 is TGCGCCAGCAGCTTGGGTGGGGTCCGAGCGGGGTACAATGAGCAGTTCTTC. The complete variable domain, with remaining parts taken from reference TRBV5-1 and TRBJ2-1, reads KAGVTQTPRYLIKTRGQQVTLSCSPISGHRSVSWYQQTPGQGLQFLFEYFSETQRNKGNFPGRFSGRQFSNSRSEMNVSTLELGDSALYLCASSLGGVRAGYNEQFFGPGTRLTVL.

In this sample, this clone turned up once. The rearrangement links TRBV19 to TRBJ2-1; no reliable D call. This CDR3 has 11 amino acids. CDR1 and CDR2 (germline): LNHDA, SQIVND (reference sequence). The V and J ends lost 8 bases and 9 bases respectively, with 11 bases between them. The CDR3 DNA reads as TGTGCCAGTTCCGGGCTGCGTGAGCAGTTCTTC. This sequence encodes CASSGLREQFF. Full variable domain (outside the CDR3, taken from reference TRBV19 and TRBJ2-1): DGGITQSPKYLFRKEGQNVTLSCEQNLNHDAMYWYRQDPGQGLRLIYYSQIVNDFQKGDIAEGYSVSREKKESFPLTVTSAQKNPTAFYLCASSGLREQFFGPGTRLTVL.

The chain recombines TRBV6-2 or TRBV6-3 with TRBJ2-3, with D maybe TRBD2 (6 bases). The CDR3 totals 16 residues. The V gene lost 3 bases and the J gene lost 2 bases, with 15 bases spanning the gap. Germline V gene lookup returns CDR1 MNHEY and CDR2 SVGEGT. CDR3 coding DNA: TGTGCCAGCAGTTATAGTGGGAGGATAGTCACAGATACGCAGTATTTT. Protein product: CASSYSGRIVTDTQYF.

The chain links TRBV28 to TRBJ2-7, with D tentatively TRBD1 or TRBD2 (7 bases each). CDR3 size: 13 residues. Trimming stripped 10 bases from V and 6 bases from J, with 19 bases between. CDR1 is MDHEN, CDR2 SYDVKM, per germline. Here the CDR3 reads CATTGSGGAEQYF. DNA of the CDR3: TGTGCCACGACAGGGTCGGGAGGTGCCGAGCAGTACTTC.

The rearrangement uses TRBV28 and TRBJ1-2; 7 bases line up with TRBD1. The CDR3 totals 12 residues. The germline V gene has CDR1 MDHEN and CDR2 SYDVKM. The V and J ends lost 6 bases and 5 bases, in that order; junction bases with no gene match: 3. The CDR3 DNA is TGTGCCAGCAGCCGACAGGGTTATGGCTACACCTTC. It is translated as CASSRQGYGYTF.